This T cell receptor (beta chain) was sequenced in a study of blood T cells in healthy people across ages. The use of a sample-barcoded 5' primer and a J-beta primer mix characterized a second PCR of roughly 6 to 11 cycles. Via MiXCR, TCRdb re-called the 5' RACE reads, giving one row per CDR3 protein. This table holds about a million distinct CDR3 sequences, roughly 48% found once. A remark on this clonotype: A single base separates this from a much larger clone, so it may be a read error.

The germline V gene has CDR1 MNHEY and CDR2 SVGAGI. V dropped 10 bases and J dropped 0 bases, with 10 bases sitting between them. CDR3 size: 12 residues. The receptor was isolated from a man aged 30-40 years in good health. The sample was blood. This chain joins TRBV6-5 and TRBJ2-7, with D tentatively TRBD1 (6 bases). The CDR3, as DNA: TGTGCCACCCAGGACAGCTCCTACGAGCAGTACTTC. It codes for CATQDSSYEQYF.